Here is one T cell receptor (beta chain) with its context. J gave up 1 base and V 5 bases, and 9 bases lay outside the gene matches. CDR1 ENHRY and CDR2 SYGVKD come from the germline V gene. CDR3 length: 16 residues. Use of 60 Vbeta and 13 Jbeta primers characterized the PCR. Generated by immunoSEQ multiplex PCR, the TCRdb table keeps only in-frame clones and is missing some. The sample holds 90,000 or so clones, around 78% seen once. The sample is drawn from a study of cytomegalovirus exposure and HLA in healthy donors. The J gene is TRBJ2-5, the V gene TRBV10-3; 8 bases map to TRBD2. The TCR originated in a male donor in good health and CMV-seropositive. Sequencing input: PBMCs. DNA of the CDR3: TGTGCCATCAGTCAGGGATCGGGGGGGAGCCAAGAGACCCAGTACTTC. The encoded protein is CAISQGSGGSQETQYF.